The rows below give T cell receptor beta chains drawn from one sample of a study of T cell responses to AZD1222 COVID-19 vaccine. Assay: immunoSEQ multiplex PCR; the TCRdb copy retains only in-frame clones and omits some. The sample shows just under 90,000 clones, around 90% of them seen only once. The input for sequencing was peripheral blood, taken on day 0 of AZD1222 vaccination. Every receptor here comes from an adult in good health. Each CDR3 is given with its conserved first and last residue. The order of the fields is clone size, V gene, J gene, D gene, CDR3 protein, CDR3 DNA. D genes are given only for firm matches. Size is omitted from some rows. Given values are once, few, many or a class for expanded clones.

-	TRBV19	TRBJ2-5	TRBD2	CASSTPTSGQETQYF	TGTGCCAGTAGCACCCCGACTAGCGGACAAGAGACCCAGTACTTC
-	TRBV7-8	TRBJ2-1	-	CASSLYVPEQFF	TGTGCCAGCAGCTTATACGTACCCGAGCAGTTCTTC
-	TRBV10-3	TRBJ1-5	TRBD1	CAISDRGGGNQPQHF	TGTGCCATCAGTGACCGAGGAGGGGGCAACCAGCCCCAGCATTTT
-	TRBV6-5	TRBJ2-7	-	CASSLTYEQYF	TGTGCCAGCAGTTTAACCTACGAGCAGTACTTC
-	TRBV28	TRBJ2-7	-	CASSSGPSEQYF	TGTGCCAGCAGTTCGGGACCGAGCGAGCAGTACTTC
few	TRBV2	TRBJ1-5	-	CASSGDSNQPQHF	TGTGCCAGCAGTGGGGACAGCAATCAGCCCCAGCATTTT
once	TRBV12-3/TRBV12-4	TRBJ2-1	-	CASSLADSRPFF	TGTGCCAGCAGTTTGGCGGACTCCCGGCCGTTCTTC
-	TRBV9	TRBJ1-6	-	CASSASLTGFNSPLHF	TGTGCCAGCAGCGCATCCCTTACAGGGTTTAATTCACCCCTCCACTTT
once	TRBV6-2/TRBV6-3	TRBJ2-1	-	CASSYTHEGSEQFF	TGTGCCAGCAGTTATACGCACGAGGGGTCTGAGCAGTTCTTC
-	TRBV4-2	TRBJ2-3	TRBD2	CASSQAAGGPSTDTQYF	TGTGCCAGCAGCCAAGCAGCGGGAGGGCCGAGCACAGATACGCAGTATTTT
-	TRBV6-1	TRBJ2-4	TRBD1	CASSEAGDRVDIQYF	TGTGCCAGCAGTGAAGCGGGGGACAGGGTTGACATTCAGTACTTC
-	TRBV10-3	TRBJ1-1	-	CAIRTSGETEAFF	TGTGCCATCAGAACCTCTGGGGAGACTGAAGCTTTCTTT
-	TRBV28	TRBJ1-1	TRBD1	CASSPLDRANTEAFF	TGTGCCAGCAGTCCCTTGGACAGGGCGAACACTGAAGCTTTCTTT
once	TRBV3-1/TRBV3-2	TRBJ1-5	-	CASSPARQYQPQHF	TGTGCCAGCAGCCCCGCGAGGCAGTATCAGCCCCAGCATTTT
-	TRBV28	TRBJ2-3	TRBD2	CASMVREADTQYF	TGTGCCAGCATGGTCCGGGAGGCAGATACGCAGTATTTT
-	TRBV28	TRBJ1-5	-	CASSLRKGPGEGNQPQHF	TGTGCCAGCAGTTTACGAAAGGGCCCAGGGGAAGGTAATCAGCCCCAGCATTTT
-	TRBV7-2	TRBJ2-5	TRBD2	CASSLARLAGETQYF	TGTGCCAGCAGCTTAGCACGGCTAGCGGGAGAGACCCAGTACTTC
-	TRBV19	TRBJ1-1	-	CASSIDGWAGEAFF	TGTGCCAGTAGTATAGATGGATGGGCAGGAGAAGCTTTCTTT
-	TRBV9	TRBJ2-3	-	CASSVEGASTDTQYF	TGTGCCAGCAGCGTAGAAGGGGCTAGCACAGATACGCAGTATTTT
-	TRBV27	TRBJ2-5	-	CASSLGGNNQETQYF	TGTGCCAGCAGTTTAGGGGGGAATAACCAAGAGACCCAGTACTTC
once	TRBV4-1	TRBJ2-1	-	CASSQERLSAEQFF	TGCGCCAGCAGCCAAGAAAGGTTAAGCGCCGAGCAGTTCTTC
once	TRBV5-6	TRBJ1-4	-	CASSPRQPSNEKLFF	TGTGCCAGCAGCCCACGACAGCCCTCTAATGAAAAACTGTTTTTT
-	TRBV19	TRBJ2-3	TRBD2	CASSIGALAGGNTQYF	TGTGCCAGTAGTATAGGCGCCCTAGCGGGAGGGAATACGCAGTATTTT
-	TRBV5-1	TRBJ2-7	-	CASSLSGNEQYF	TGCGCCAGCAGCTTATCCGGCAACGAGCAGTACTTC
-	TRBV5-1	TRBJ2-6	-	CASSIDSSGANVLTF	TGCGCCAGCAGCATCGACAGCTCTGGGGCCAACGTCCTGACTTTC
-	TRBV19	TRBJ2-6	-	CALGSTGANVLTF	TGTGCCCTAGGGTCTACTGGGGCCAACGTCCTGACTTTC
medium-sized	TRBV5-4	TRBJ2-2	-	CASSLIGRNTGELFF	TGTGCCAGCAGCTTGATAGGGAGAAACACCGGGGAGCTGTTTTTT